One sample yielded the 6 T cell receptor beta chains listed below, sequenced in a study of shared clonotypes between healthy human individuals. Profiling relied on immunoSEQ multiplex PCR, and the TCRdb table lists in-frame clones only, not all of them. Of 2,500,000 or so clones in the sample, around 94% were seen once. Sequencing was done on a sample of naive CD4+ T cells sorted from blood. The subset: CD45RA+ positively selected. The receptors derive from a man between 18 and 35 years old in good health.

The chain combines TRBV7-3 with TRBJ2-3; 9 positions agree with TRBD2. The V gene end was trimmed by 5 bases and the J gene end by 6 bases; junction bases not matched to a gene: 12. There are 16 residues in the CDR3. CDR1 is SGHTA and CDR2 is FQGTGA in the germline V gene. The CDR3 reads CASSLHGGTSPDTQYF. CDR3 coding DNA: TGTGCCAGCAGCCTCCATGGGGGGACTAGCCCTGATACGCAGTATTTT.

The chain employs TRBV2 and TRBJ2-5, with 7 bases that match TRBD1. Germline lookup yields CDR1 SNHLY and CDR2 FYNNEI. This CDR3 has 13 amino acids. Trimming took 8 bases from V and 4 from J; bases not matched to a gene: 7. CDR3 loop: CASLRDRRETQYF. The CDR3 DNA sequence: TGTGCCAGCCTCCGGGACAGACGAGAGACCCAGTACTTC.

The rearrangement joins TRBV30 to TRBJ2-5; TRBD2 agrees at 14 bases. The better agreement between TRBJ2-7 and the DNA end casts doubt on the J call. The germline CDR1 and CDR2 sequences are GTSNPN and SVGIG (reference sequence). The CDR3 covers 14 residues. CDR3 sequence: CAWRTSGRGYEQYF. The CDR3 nucleotides read TGTGCCTGGAGGACTAGCGGGAGGGGCTACGAGCAGTACTTC.

The rearrangement joins TRBV7-2 to TRBJ2-3, with TRBD1 matching over 7 bases. V was pared by 4 bases and J by 3 bases, with 7 bases of the junction left unmatched. The CDR3 sequence is 15 residues long. Germline lookup yields CDR1 SGHTA and CDR2 FQGNSA. The CDR3 loop is CASSSRQGRTDTQYF. The CDR3 DNA reads TGTGCCAGCAGCTCCAGACAGGGTCGAACAGATACGCAGTATTTT.

The rearrangement joins TRBV29-1 to TRBJ1-2; D remains ambiguous. The ends were cut back, 7 bases at V and 4 bases at J, with 19 bases in the middle. In germline, CDR1 is SQVTM, CDR2 ANQGSEA. This CDR3 has 14 amino acids. The DNA for the CDR3 is TGCAGCGCCTCACCGCCTTACGACACCTATGGCTACACCTTC. As protein: CSASPPYDTYGYTF.

In DNA form, the CDR3 reads TGCGCCAGCAGCTACAGCGGAATGGCGGGGGGAAACACCGGGGAGCTGTTTTTT. It encodes CASSYSGMAGGNTGELFF. V usage is TRBV5-1 and J usage is TRBJ2-2; 8 nucleotides agree with TRBD2. Germline CDR1 SGHRS, CDR2 YFSETQ. The V and J ends lost 3 bases and 2 bases, in that order; junction bases with no gene match: 12. The CDR3 is 18 residues long.